This passage covers 16 T cell receptor beta chains from one sample sequenced in a study of T cell repertoires in cytomegalovirus infection. TCRdb redid the calling of the reads with MiXCR, one entry per CDR3 protein. In the table there are some 270,000 distinct CDR3 sequences, around 20% of which are singletons. These TCRs' antigens remain unknown. The source was cultured PBMCs, collected from culture after CMV antigen stimulation. These receptors came from a human donor in good health (CMV status not recorded). Some clones in this sample may be carry-over from other donors' samples.

Many counts were recorded for this clonotype. This chain links TRBV7-2 with TRBJ2-1; TRBD2 is a possible D gene (5 bases). The CDR3 is made up of 17 amino acids. Germline V gene lookup returns CDR1 SGHTA and CDR2 FQGNSA. V was cut by 4 bases and J by 0 bases, with 16 bases left in between. In DNA, the CDR3 is TGTGCCAGCAGCTCGAGGACTTCTGTATACTCCTACAATGAGCAGTTCTTC. As protein: CASSSRTSVYSYNEQFF.

The chain combines TRBV12-3 or TRBV12-4 with TRBJ2-2; D is tentatively TRBD1 or TRBD2 (5 bases each). V was cut by 5 bases and J by 6 bases, with 16 bases left in between. This CDR3 has 15 amino acids. Here the CDR3 reads CASSPDSGRAGELFF. In DNA form, the CDR3 reads TGTGCCAGCAGTCCAGACTCGGGGCGCGCCGGGGAGCTGTTTTTT.

As to this clonotype: Being one base from a much bigger clone, this may be a read error. The gene calls are TRBV28 and TRBJ2-3, with TRBD2 matching over 9 bases. Per the germline V gene, CDR1 is MDHEN and CDR2 is SYDVKM. The CDR3 totals 14 residues. The CDR3 region is CVSAAAGGADTQYF. CDR3 coding DNA: TGTGTCAGCGCCGCTGCGGGAGGGGCAGATACGCAGTATTTT.

This rearrangement joins TRBV19 to TRBJ1-1; D gene ambiguous. The length of the CDR3 is 13 residues. Trimming pared 5 bases from V and 6 bases from J, leaving 13 bases between. Germline CDR1 is LNHDA and CDR2 is SQIVND (reference sequence). The CDR3 loop reads CASSSLPASEAFF. The CDR3 bases are TGTGCCAGTAGTTCCTTGCCGGCATCTGAAGCTTTCTTT.

This sequence joins TRBV4-1 and TRBJ2-1; 12 bases are a match to TRBD2. The CDR3 extends over 15 amino acids. The germline V gene encodes CDR1 MGHRA and CDR2 YSYEKL. V gave up 2 bases and J gave up 10 bases; unmatched junction bases: 6. The CDR3 reads CASSQRLAGATEQFF. The CDR3, as DNA: TGCGCCAGCAGCCAACGACTAGCGGGGGCCACAGAGCAGTTCTTC.

V and J are TRBV19 and TRBJ2-1; TRBD2 agrees at 12 bases. This CDR3 is 14 amino acids long. CDR1 LNHDA and CDR2 SQIVND come from the germline V gene (reference sequence). After removal of 5 bases from V and 9 bases from J, the junction contained 5 bases not matched to a gene. The CDR3 DNA reads as TGTGCCAGTAGTGGACTAGCGGGGACCTCTGAGCAGTTCTTC. This translates into CASSGLAGTSEQFF.

J is TRBJ2-3 and V is TRBV30, with TRBD2 as a possible D gene (6 bases). Trimming shortened V by 4 bases and J by 0 bases, and 11 bases separated the two germline ends. The CDR3 is made up of 14 amino acids. The germline gives CDR1 GTSNPN, CDR2 SVGIG (reference sequence). The CDR3 is CAWKGSGSTDTQYF. In nucleotides, the CDR3 is TGTGCCTGGAAGGGTAGCGGCAGCACAGATACGCAGTATTTT.

This clonotype was counted between two and nine times. V is TRBV4-3 and J is TRBJ1-2, with a tentative D call TRBD1 (5 bases). V was trimmed by 0 bases and J by 7 bases, leaving 21 bases between them. CDR3 length equals 17 residues. The V gene's germline CDR1 is LGHNA and CDR2 YSLEER. CDR3 DNA sequence: TGCGCCAGCAGCCAAGATCATCGGGGGTCCCGGCGGTTTGGCTACACCTTC. Its translation: CASSQDHRGSRRFGYTF.

This clonotype has ten or more counts. V is TRBV5-4 and J is TRBJ1-1; 8 positions match TRBD1. In germline, CDR1 is SGHNT, CDR2 YYREEE (reference sequence). This CDR3 is 13 amino acids long. V lost 6 bases and J lost 5; bases outside the gene matches: 6. The CDR3 spells CASKGQEGTEAFF. CDR3 DNA sequence: TGTGCCAGCAAGGGACAGGAGGGGACTGAAGCTTTCTTT.

This clonotype was picked up a small number of times. The CDR3 here is CASSPGVYPYEQYF. The CDR3 nucleotides are TGTGCCAGCAGCCCAGGGGTTTACCCTTACGAGCAGTACTTC. The chain carries TRBV9 and TRBJ2-7; D is possibly TRBD1 (6 bases). Trimming shortened V by 4 bases and J by 4 bases, and 15 bases separated the two germline ends. This CDR3 region has 14 residues. Germline V CDR1 and CDR2: SGDLS, YYNGEE. Drawing the rest from reference TRBV9 and TRBJ2-7, the complete variable domain is DSGVTQTPKHLITATGQRVTLRCSPRSGDLSVYWYQQSLDQGLQFLIQYYNGEERAKGNILERFSAQQFPDLHSELNLSSLELGDSALYFCASSPGVYPYEQYFGPGTRLTVT.

The rearrangement uses TRBV6-5 and TRBJ2-3; TRBD2 agrees at 7 bases. Germline V gene lookup returns CDR1 MNHEY and CDR2 SVGAGI. V shed 6 bases, J shed 5 bases, and the junction held 11 bases outside the gene matches. The CDR3 consists of 15 residues. DNA of the CDR3: TGTGCCAGCAGCCAGCGGGGAGAGGCGAGAGATACGCAGTATTTT. Protein sequence: CASSQRGEARDTQYF.

This chain connects TRBV29-1 to TRBJ2-3; perhaps TRBD2 as D (5 bases). V lost 7 bases and J 4 bases, leaving 12 bases between the germline ends. The V gene's germline CDR1 is SQVTM and CDR2 ANQGSEA. This CDR3 has 12 residues. The CDR3: CSAGRAADTQYF. The CDR3 nucleotides are TGCAGCGCCGGCAGAGCGGCAGATACGCAGTATTTT.

The chain links TRBV27 to TRBJ2-1, with 12 positions matching TRBD2. Germline loops: CDR1 MNHEY, CDR2 SMNVEV (reference sequence). CDR3 length: 15 amino acids. V shed 4 bases and J 8 bases; nucleotides not matched to a gene: 6. CDR3 DNA: TGTGCCAGCAGTTCCCGACTAGCGGGAGTACATGAGCAGTTCTTC. Its translation is CASSSRLAGVHEQFF.

J is TRBJ2-2 and V is TRBV19; the D gene is possibly TRBD1 (5 bases). Germline loops: CDR1 LNHDA, CDR2 SQIVND (reference sequence). V lost 1 base and J 8 bases, leaving 20 bases between the germline ends. The length of the CDR3 is 17 residues. CDR3 nucleotides: TGTGCCAGTAGTATAGTTTTCAGGACAAAGCACCCGGGGGAGCTGTTTTTT. This gives the protein CASSIVFRTKHPGELFF.

This clonotype has just a few counts. The chain employs TRBV6-2 or TRBV6-3 and TRBJ1-5, with a tentative D call TRBD1 (6 bases). The V end was cut by 6 bases, the J end by 2 bases, with 14 bases between. The germline CDR1 and CDR2 sequences are MNHEY and SVGEGT. The CDR3 runs to 15 residues. CDR3 in amino acids: CASRKQGGGNQPQHF. CDR3 nucleotide sequence: TGTGCCAGCAGAAAACAGGGAGGTGGCAATCAGCCCCAGCATTTT.

V and J are TRBV20-1 and TRBJ1-5; no firm D call. V lost 3 bases and J lost 7, with 13 bases in between. CDR3 length equals 13 residues. The germline CDR1 and CDR2 sequences are DFQATT and SNEGSKA (reference sequence). The CDR3 DNA sequence: TGCAGTGCTAGGGGAGGGCCGGAGCAGCCCCAGCATTTT. It yields the protein CSARGGPEQPQHF.